This T cell receptor beta chain was recovered during a study of blood T cell repertoires in COVID-19. Turning to the study itself: PBMCs, B-cell-depleted T cells, or T cells provided the cDNA or gDNA that made up the material.

V lost 2 bases to trimming and J lost 0 bases, with 10 bases between them. CDR1 is MNHEY and CDR2 is SMNVEV in the germline V gene (reference sequence). The CDR3 is 15 amino acids. Method: immunoSEQ multiplex PCR; TCRdb's copy keeps in-frame clones and lacks some. The sample has over 250,000 clones, nearly 90% seen once. Cohorts were determined from participant-reported clinical history. This clonotype originated in a woman aged 25 to 45 who had recovered from COVID-19. The chain couples TRBV27 to TRBJ1-1, with a weak D call TRBD1 (6 bases). Source material: PBMCs or T cells enriched from blood (not recorded which). CDR3 region: CASSLNGGLNTEAFF. CDR3 DNA: TGTGCCAGCAGTTTAAACGGGGGGCTGAACACTGAAGCTTTCTTT.